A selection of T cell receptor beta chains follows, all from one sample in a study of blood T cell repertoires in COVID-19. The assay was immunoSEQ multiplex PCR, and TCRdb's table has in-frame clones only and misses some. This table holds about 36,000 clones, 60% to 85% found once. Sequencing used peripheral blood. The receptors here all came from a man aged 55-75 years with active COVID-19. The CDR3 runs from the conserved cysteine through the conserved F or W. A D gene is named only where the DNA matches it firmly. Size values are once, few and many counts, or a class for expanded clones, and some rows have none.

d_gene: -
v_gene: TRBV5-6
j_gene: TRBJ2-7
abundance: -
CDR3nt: TGTGCCAGCAGCCCCGGACCGGGGGAACAGTACTTC
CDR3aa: CASSPGPGEQYF

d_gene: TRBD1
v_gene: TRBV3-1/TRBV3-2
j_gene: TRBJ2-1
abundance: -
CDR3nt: TGTGCCAGCAGCCCATCTAAGGGGCTGGGACAGGGGCCCTACTCCTACAATGAGCAGTTCTTC
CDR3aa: CASSPSKGLGQGPYSYNEQFF

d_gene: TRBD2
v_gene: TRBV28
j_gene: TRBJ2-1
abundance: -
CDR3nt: TGTGCCAGCAGTTCCCTCGATTCTTTAGCGGGGAAACACAATGAGCAGTTCTTC
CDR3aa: CASSSLDSLAGKHNEQFF

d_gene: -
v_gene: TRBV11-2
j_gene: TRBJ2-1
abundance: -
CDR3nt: TGTGCCAGCACCTTAGGGCTAGCGAACAATGAGCAGTTCTTC
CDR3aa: CASTLGLANNEQFF

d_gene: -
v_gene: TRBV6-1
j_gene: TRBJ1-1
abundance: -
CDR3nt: TGTGCCAGCAGTGACAGGGCGGCTTTCTTT
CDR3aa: CASSDRAAFF

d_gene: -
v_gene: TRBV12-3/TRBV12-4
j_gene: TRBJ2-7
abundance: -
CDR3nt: TGTGCCAGCAGTCTGAGGGACTTTTACGAGCAGTACTTC
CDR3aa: CASSLRDFYEQYF

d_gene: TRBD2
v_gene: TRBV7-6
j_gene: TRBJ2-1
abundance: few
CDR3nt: TGTGCCAGCAGCTTAGCGCACCCTAGCGGAAGCTCCTACAATGAGCAGTTCTTC
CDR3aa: CASSLAHPSGSSYNEQFF

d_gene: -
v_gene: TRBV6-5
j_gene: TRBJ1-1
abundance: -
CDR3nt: TGTGCCAGCAGTTACTCCCCTACAGGGCTTACTGAAGCTTTCTTT
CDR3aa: CASSYSPTGLTEAFF

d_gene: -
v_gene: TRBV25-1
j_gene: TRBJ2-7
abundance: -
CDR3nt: TGTGCCAGCAGTGAATCGTTCAGGGCCCGGCAGTACTTC
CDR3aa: CASSESFRARQYF

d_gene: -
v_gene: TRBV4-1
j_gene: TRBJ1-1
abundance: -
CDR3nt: TGCGCCAGCAGCCACGGGACACTTATGAACACTGAAGCTTTCTTT
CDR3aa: CASSHGTLMNTEAFF

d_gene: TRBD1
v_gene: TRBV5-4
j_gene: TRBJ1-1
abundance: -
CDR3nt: TGTGCCAGCAGCTTGGACAGGGGAGCGTTCACTGAAGCTTTCTTT
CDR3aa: CASSLDRGAFTEAFF

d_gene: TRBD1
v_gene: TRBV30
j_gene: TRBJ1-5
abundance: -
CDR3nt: TGTGCCTGGAGCGGTCCTTTCCAGGGGGGAAATCAGCCCCAGCATTTT
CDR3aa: CAWSGPFQGGNQPQHF

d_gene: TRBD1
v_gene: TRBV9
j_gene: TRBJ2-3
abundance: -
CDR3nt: TGTGCCAGCAGCGGACAGGGTAGAGGAGATACGCAGTATTTT
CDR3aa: CASSGQGRGDTQYF

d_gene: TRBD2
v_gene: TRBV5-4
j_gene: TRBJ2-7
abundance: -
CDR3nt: TGTGCCAGCAGCTTAGTAGCGGGGGGTCCTGCCTACGAGCAGTACTTC
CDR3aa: CASSLVAGGPAYEQYF

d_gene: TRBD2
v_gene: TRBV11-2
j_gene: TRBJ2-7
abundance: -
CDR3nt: TGTGCCAGCAGCTTCCTAGCGGGAAGTCTCCCGGTCGAGCAGTACTTC
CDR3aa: CASSFLAGSLPVEQYF

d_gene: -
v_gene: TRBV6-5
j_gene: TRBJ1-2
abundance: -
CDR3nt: TGTGCCAGCAGTCCCCTGGGGAGGAATGGCTACACCTTC
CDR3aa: CASSPLGRNGYTF

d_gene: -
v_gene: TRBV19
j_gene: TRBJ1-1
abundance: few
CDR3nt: TGTGCCAGTATAAAAACAGGGTCTGCTGAAGCTTTCTTT
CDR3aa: CASIKTGSAEAFF

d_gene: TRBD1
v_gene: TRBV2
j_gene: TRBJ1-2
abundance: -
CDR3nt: TGTGCCAGCAGTCTACAGGGGAACTATGGCTACACCTTC
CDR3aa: CASSLQGNYGYTF

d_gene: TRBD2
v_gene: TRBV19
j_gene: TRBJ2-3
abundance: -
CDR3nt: TGTGCCAGTAGTGGGGGGGGACTACCTAGCACAGATACGCAGTATTTT
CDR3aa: CASSGGGLPSTDTQYF

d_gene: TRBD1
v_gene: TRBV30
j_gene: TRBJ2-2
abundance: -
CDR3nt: TGTGCCTGGGACGGACAGGGCGGCGGGGAGCTGTTTTTT
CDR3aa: CAWDGQGGGELFF

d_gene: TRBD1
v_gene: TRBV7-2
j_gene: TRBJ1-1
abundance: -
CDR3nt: TGTGCCAGCAGTCCACCCCCAGGGGGAACTGAAGCTTTCTTT
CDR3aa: CASSPPPGGTEAFF

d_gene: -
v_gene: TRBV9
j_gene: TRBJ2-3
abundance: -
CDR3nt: TGTGCCAGCAGCGTAGGGGCCGCAGGCACAGATACGCAGTATTTT
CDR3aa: CASSVGAAGTDTQYF

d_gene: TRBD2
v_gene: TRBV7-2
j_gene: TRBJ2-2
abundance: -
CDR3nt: TGTGCCAGCAGCGCCCTTAGCGGGAGCGTCGGCACCGGGGAGCTGTTTTTT
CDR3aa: CASSALSGSVGTGELFF

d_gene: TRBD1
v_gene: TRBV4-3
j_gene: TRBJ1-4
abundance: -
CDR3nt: TGCGCCAGCACCTCAGAGGGGGGACAGGGTAATGAAAAACTGTTTTTT
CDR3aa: CASTSEGGQGNEKLFF

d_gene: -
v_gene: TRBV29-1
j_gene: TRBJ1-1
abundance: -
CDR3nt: TGCAGCGCCCTCCACAGCCTGAACACTGAAGCTTTCTTT
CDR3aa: CSALHSLNTEAFF

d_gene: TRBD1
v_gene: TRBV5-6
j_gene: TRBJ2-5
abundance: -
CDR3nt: TGTGCCAGCAGCTTTAGGACAGGGGAGTGGGGAGAGACCCAGTACTTC
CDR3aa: CASSFRTGEWGETQYF

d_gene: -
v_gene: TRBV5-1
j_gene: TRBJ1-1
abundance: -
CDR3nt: TGCGCCAGCAGCTCCTTAGGGACCGGGGGGACTGAAGCTTTCTTT
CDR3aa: CASSSLGTGGTEAFF

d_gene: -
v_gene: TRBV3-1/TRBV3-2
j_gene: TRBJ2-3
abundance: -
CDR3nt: TGTGCCAGCAGCCAAGTCCCGAGGGGGGGCCTAACAGATACGCAGTATTTT
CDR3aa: CASSQVPRGGLTDTQYF

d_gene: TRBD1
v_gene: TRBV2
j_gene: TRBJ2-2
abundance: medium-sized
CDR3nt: TGTGCCAGCAGACAGACAGGGGCCAACACCGGGGAGCTGTTTTTT
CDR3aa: CASRQTGANTGELFF

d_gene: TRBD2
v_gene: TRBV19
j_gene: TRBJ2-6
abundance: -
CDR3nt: TGTGCCAGTAGTATGGGCTTTGGGCGCCTAGCGGGGGTCACCGGGGGATCTGGGGCCAACGTCCTGACTTTC
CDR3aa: CASSMGFGRLAGVTGGSGANVLTF

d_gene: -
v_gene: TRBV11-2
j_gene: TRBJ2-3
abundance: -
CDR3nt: TGTGCCAGCAGCTTAGATCGGATTAAGCGTTCGGGCACAGATACGCAGTATTTT
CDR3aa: CASSLDRIKRSGTDTQYF

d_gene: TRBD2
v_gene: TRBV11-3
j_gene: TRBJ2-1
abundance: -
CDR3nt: TGTGCCAGCAGCCCGACGGGACTAGGGGGGTACAATGAGCAGTTCTTC
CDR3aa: CASSPTGLGGYNEQFF

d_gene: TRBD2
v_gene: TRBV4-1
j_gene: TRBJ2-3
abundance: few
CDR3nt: TGCGCCAGCAGCCAAGGGAGCCGGGCGGGAGGGCAGTATTTT
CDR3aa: CASSQGSRAGGQYF

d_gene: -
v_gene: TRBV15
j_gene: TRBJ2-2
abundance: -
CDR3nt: TGTGCCACCAGCAGAGATGCGGGCACGAACACCGGGGAGCTGTTTTTT
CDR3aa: CATSRDAGTNTGELFF

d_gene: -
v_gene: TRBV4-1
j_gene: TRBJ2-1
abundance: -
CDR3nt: TGCGCCAGCAGCCAACGACAACAGGGAATTGGTGAGCAGTTCTTC
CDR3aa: CASSQRQQGIGEQFF

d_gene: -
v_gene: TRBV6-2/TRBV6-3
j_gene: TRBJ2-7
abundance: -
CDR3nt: TGTGCCAGCAGCCTCTACGGGGTTCTTAGGGCCGAGCAGTACTTC
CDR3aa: CASSLYGVLRAEQYF

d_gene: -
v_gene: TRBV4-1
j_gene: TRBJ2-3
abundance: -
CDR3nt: TGCGCCAGCAGCCAAGTTTTAGTAAACACAGATACGCAGTATTTT
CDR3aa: CASSQVLVNTDTQYF

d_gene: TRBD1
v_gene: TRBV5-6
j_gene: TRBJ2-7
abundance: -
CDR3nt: TGTGCCAGCAGCTTGTGGGACAGGGTCCCCTACGAGCAGTACTTC
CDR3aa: CASSLWDRVPYEQYF

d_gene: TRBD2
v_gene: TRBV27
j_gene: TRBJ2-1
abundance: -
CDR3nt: TGTGCCAGCAGTCCTAGCGGGAGGGTCGGCAAGTTCTTC
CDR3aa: CASSPSGRVGKFF

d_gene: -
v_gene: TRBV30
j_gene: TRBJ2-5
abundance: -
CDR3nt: TGTGCCTGGAGTAGATGGGGGCGCGGGGAGACCCAGTACTTC
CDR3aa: CAWSRWGRGETQYF